This paragraph covers one T cell receptor (beta chain) sequence. This clone was seen just once. Its antigen is still unknown. No much larger clone is present one base from it, and per-base qualities are unavailable. This sample was included in a study of shared clonotypes between healthy human individuals (dated by TCRdb to the early 2020s). Background on the whole study: The cohort comprised a couple of women and a few men aged 18 to 49 years. For each donor, CD4 naive and CD4 memory were each run on three plates, CD8 naive on two plates, and CD8 memory on one plate. Blood TCR repertoires of about five healthy adults were deeply sequenced to estimate repertoire size and the extent of clonotype sharing between individuals. To increase sequencing depth and limit assay-specific biases, TCR repertoire library preparation and sequencing were carried out by different laboratories using diverse techniques. Per donor, leukapheresis produced somewhere between about 0.94 and 10 billion PBMCs.

Donors were healthy HIV-negative adults with no recently reported acute infections or vaccinations. All donors were Caucasian adults living in Nashville, Tennessee, USA. CD4+ T cells were enriched by magnetic negative selection; naive cells were then positively selected on CD45RA, and the negative fraction formed the memory subset. Blood was collected by leukapheresis, and PBMCs were isolated by Ficoll-Histopaque density gradient centrifugation and then cryopreserved in liquid nitrogen vapor phase. Purity and quantity of every magnetically sorted T cell population were checked by analytical flow cytometry. From each sorted fraction, genomic DNA was isolated and quantified by UV absorbance on a Nanodrop 2000c. Using the deep immunoSEQ assay, multiplex PCR amplified TCR CDR3 regions from genomic DNA. Genomic DNA extracted from each cell subset was distributed evenly over all wells of several immunoSEQ 96-well plates, and each plate served as one replicate. For sorted subsets, 150 to 200 ng genomic DNA, equal to tens of thousands of T cell genomes, was loaded into each replicate PCR. The purified libraries were quantified using a Qubit 3.0 fluorometer, sized with a Bioanalyzer 2100, and then quantified again using the KAPA Library Quantification kit. Every immunoSEQ 96-well plate was sequenced on a dedicated single-read 150-cycle Illumina NextSeq 550 flow cell. Per the authors' processing: Because only junctional sequences without quality scores were contained in the immunoSEQ output, filtering matching that applied to full-length reads could not be performed. Sequences were annotated with PyIR, a Python wrapper for IgBLAST v1.9, using IMGT germline references to assign V/J genes and CDR3. Any read was removed if the V/J assignment was weak (E-value above 1e-6), the CDR3 was missing, or the read contained stop codons, out-of-frame junctions, or ambiguous translated residues. V3J clonotypes were defined as sequences sharing an identical inferred V gene, J gene, and CDR3 amino acid sequence. The percentage overlap between two repertoires was calculated by dividing the number of shared unique clonotypes by the size of the smaller repertoire. Three approaches were used to assess repertoire richness: RTK rarefaction, the Chao1 estimator, and Recon v2.1 estimates of unobserved clonotypes. OLGA was used to compute generation probabilities for all TCRbeta clonotypes that the gDNA method yielded from a handful of donors. Held by TCRdb, this immuneACCESS table contains in-frame sequences only and omits some clones. Under half of the omission traces to an unresolved V gene where checked; the cause of the rest is unknown. For V, J and clone size, that table is used; D and trimming come from the DNA. This sample comprises approximately 1.4 million clones, about 98% of them detected only once. In total, the top ten clones hold about 0.45% of the sample.

Study-level results and caveats: Because the study included only a small number of donors, the genetic and exposure-history diversity represented was limited. Sampling was limited to blood, and TCR repertoires in tissue likely differ from TCR repertoires in blood. Higher generation probabilities were observed for clonotypes shared by all four sorted-subset donors than for non-shared clonotypes. Incomplete sequencing was indicated by rarefaction of sorted-subset datasets, despite the large sequencing depth. When several donors were compared, the shared fraction of clonotypes was about 5.2% for naive CD4, 3% to 4% for naive CD8, 2% to 2.5% for memory CD4, and 0.4% for memory CD8. Larger estimated clonotype richness was generally found for naive subsets than for memory subsets. Pairwise subsampling led to the expectation that sequencing depth would affect the degree of clonotype sharing among donors.

The CDR3 goes from the cysteine to the phenylalanine over 15 residues. This entry keeps only the CDR3 DNA: 45 bases, framed from base 1. Trimming costs V 0 bases and J 2 bases, and their ends lie 10 bases apart. CDR1 and CDR2 were assigned from the germline V gene as MGHDK and SYGVNS. This chain joins TRBV25-1 to TRBJ1-2; a weak D assignment points to TRBD1 (6 bases agree). The receptor's source is a young man in good health. Sequencing used naive CD4+ T cells sorted from blood. Sample cell subset or site, as interpreted from the label and publication: CD45RA+ positively selected. CDR3 sequence: CASSEYGGQNYGYTF. The DNA reads TGTGCCAGCAGTGAATACGGGGGGCAGAACTATGGCTACACCTTC.